A selection of T cell receptor beta chains follows, all from one sample in a study of blood T cells in healthy people across ages. TCRdb reprocessed the 5' RACE reads via MiXCR and lists one record per CDR3 protein. The table has approximately 1.5 million distinct CDR3 sequences, approximately 39% seen once. The sample comprised blood. The source is a woman between 18 and 29 years old in good health. Both conserved end residues are part of each CDR3. D genes are given only for firm matches. Expanded clones are given a class, and other clones once, few, many or no size at all.

abundance | j_gene | v_gene | d_gene | CDR3nt | CDR3aa
- | TRBJ2-5 | TRBV5-1 | TRBD2 | TGCGCCAGCAGCGGTACTAGCGGGGGGGCCCCAGAGACCCAGTACTTC | CASSGTSGGAPETQYF
- | TRBJ2-2 | TRBV20-1 | TRBD1 | TGCAGTGCTAGAGAGGGACAGACCTACACCGGGGAGCTGTTTTTT | CSAREGQTYTGELFF
- | TRBJ1-4 | TRBV7-2 | TRBD1 | TGTGCCAGCAGCTTAGAGGGGACAGGGGCAAGCGAACTGTTTTTT | CASSLEGTGASELFF
- | TRBJ1-2 | TRBV30 | - | TGTGCCTGGGGGAGGGACAACTGTGGCTACACCTTC | CAWGRDNCGYTF
- | TRBJ2-3 | TRBV4-3 | - | TGCGCCAGCAGCCAAGGTGGGCACACAGATACGCAGTATTTT | CASSQGGHTDTQYF
few | TRBJ1-1 | TRBV7-9 | - | TGTGCCAGCAGTTCCAGGGGAGTAATGAACACTGAAGCTTTCTTT | CASSSRGVMNTEAFF
- | TRBJ2-5 | TRBV9 | - | TGTGCCAGCAGCGTAGCTACGAGCAATGAGCAGTACTTC | CASSVATSNEQYF
- | TRBJ2-3 | TRBV7-2 | - | TGTGCCAACAGCTCAGGGTTCACAGATACGCAGTATTTT | CANSSGFTDTQYF
- | TRBJ2-7 | TRBV28 | TRBD1 | TGTGCCAGCGCCACAGGGGTTCGGACCTACGAGCAGTACTTC | CASATGVRTYEQYF
- | TRBJ2-7 | TRBV12-5 | - | TGTGCTAGTGGTTTGGTCCCCAGGGGAGGGCTCTTCTACGAGCAGTACTTC | CASGLVPRGGLFYEQYF
- | TRBJ2-7 | TRBV20-1 | TRBD2 | TGCAGTGCTAGAGATGCGGGGATAGCGGGAAACGAGCAGTACTTC | CSARDAGIAGNEQYF
- | TRBJ2-1 | TRBV7-9 | - | TGTGCCAGCAGCCCAACCGCCAATAGACGGAGGGATGAGCAGTTCTTC | CASSPTANRRRDEQFF
- | TRBJ2-7 | TRBV5-6 | TRBD2 | TGTGCCAGCTCTAACGGGCGAGCGGGGTACAATGAGCAGTACTTC | CASSNGRAGYNEQYF
- | TRBJ2-5 | TRBV3-1 | TRBD2 | TGTGCCAGCAGCCCACAAACCCTAGCGGGGGCTCAAGAGACCCAGTACTTC | CASSPQTLAGAQETQYF
- | TRBJ2-1 | TRBV28 | TRBD2 | TGTGCCAGCAACCTCCGGGGACTAGCGAATGAGCAGTTCTTC | CASNLRGLANEQFF
many | TRBJ1-1 | TRBV5-1 | - | TGCGCCAGCAGCTTATCAGGGATGAACACTGAAGCTTTCTTT | CASSLSGMNTEAFF
- | TRBJ2-7 | TRBV4-1 | TRBD1 | TGCGCCAGCAGCCAAGGAAGGGGGCCCTCCTACGAGCAGTACTTC | CASSQGRGPSYEQYF
- | TRBJ1-2 | TRBV4-3 | - | TGCGCCAGCAGCCAAGAAGCTCCAGGGACGTATGGCTACACCTTC | CASSQEAPGTYGYTF
few | TRBJ1-2 | TRBV6-6 | TRBD1 | TGTGCCAGCAGTTACTGGGACAGGAACTATGGCTACACCTTC | CASSYWDRNYGYTF
- | TRBJ2-5 | TRBV6-1 | TRBD1 | TGTGCCAGTCAAATATCCGGGACAGCGCAGACCCAGTACTTC | CASQISGTAQTQYF
- | TRBJ2-3 | TRBV5-1 | - | TGCGCCAGCAGCTTGTCCTTCGCAGATACGCAGTATTTT | CASSLSFADTQYF
few | TRBJ1-4 | TRBV6-6 | TRBD1 | TGTGCCAGCAGTTTCTCGACAGGGGCAGGGGATGAAAAACTGTTTTTT | CASSFSTGAGDEKLFF
- | TRBJ1-2 | TRBV10-2 | - | TGCGCCAGCAGTGAGTCCAGGGGTGGGAGCTACACCTTC | CASSESRGGSYTF
few | TRBJ1-1 | TRBV4-1 | TRBD1 | TGCGCCAGCAGCCAAGATATGCAGGGGGACCCGAACACTGAAGCTTTCTTT | CASSQDMQGDPNTEAFF
- | TRBJ1-5 | TRBV6-2/TRBV6-3 | - | TGTGCCAGCGGGGACTTCACCCAGCATTTT | CASGDFTQHF
- | TRBJ2-7 | TRBV13 | - | TGTGCCAGCAGCTTAGGCGTAACAGCAAGTTGGGAGCAGTACTTC | CASSLGVTASWEQYF
few | TRBJ2-2 | TRBV4-3 | - | TGCGCCAGCAGCCAAGAGCCTTACACCGGGGAGCTGTTTTTT | CASSQEPYTGELFF
- | TRBJ2-5 | TRBV20-1 | - | TGCAGTGTTAATAGGGAGATCCAAGAGACCCAGTACTTC | CSVNREIQETQYF
- | TRBJ1-5 | TRBV27 | TRBD1 | TGTGCCAGCAGAGCCGACAGGGGCTCCTATCAGCCCCAGCATTTT | CASRADRGSYQPQHF
few | TRBJ2-7 | TRBV7-9 | - | TGTGCCAGCAGCCGCCAGGGGGGAGTCCTATTAAATTACGAGCAGTACTTC | CASSRQGGVLLNYEQYF
- | TRBJ2-1 | TRBV7-9 | TRBD1 | TGTGCCAGCAGCACGGGACAGGGCGTTTACAATGAGCAGTTCTTC | CASSTGQGVYNEQFF
once | TRBJ2-7 | TRBV27 | TRBD1 | TGTGCCACTGGAGGGACAGGGGACACCTACGAGCAGTACTTC | CATGGTGDTYEQYF
few | TRBJ2-5 | TRBV3-1 | TRBD2 | TGTGCCAGCAGCCAACATCTAGCGGGGGCAGAGACCCAGTACTTC | CASSQHLAGAETQYF
once | TRBJ2-3 | TRBV2 | TRBD1 | TGTGCCAGCACGGGACAGGGGAGGCTTGATACGCAGTATTTT | CASTGQGRLDTQYF
- | TRBJ2-3 | TRBV13 | - | TGTGCCAGCGCTGGTGAAGGGCCAGATACGCAGTATTTT | CASAGEGPDTQYF
- | TRBJ1-2 | TRBV27 | - | TGTGCCAGCAGAAAAATCCGGGCAGGTTTTTATGGCTACACCTTC | CASRKIRAGFYGYTF